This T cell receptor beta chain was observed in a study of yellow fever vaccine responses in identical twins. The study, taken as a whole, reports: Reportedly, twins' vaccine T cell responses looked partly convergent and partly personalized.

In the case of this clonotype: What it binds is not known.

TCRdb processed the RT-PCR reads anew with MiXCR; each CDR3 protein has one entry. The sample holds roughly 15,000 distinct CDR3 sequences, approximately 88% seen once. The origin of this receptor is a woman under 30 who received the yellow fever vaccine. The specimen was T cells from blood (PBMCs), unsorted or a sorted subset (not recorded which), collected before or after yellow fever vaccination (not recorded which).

CDR3 sequence: CASSLPRPNQPQHF. CDR3 coding DNA: TGTGCCAGCAGCTTGCCCAGGCCCAATCAGCCCCAGCATTTT. The V call is TRBV5-4, the J call TRBJ1-5; D is unresolved. Germline V gene sequence: CDR1 SGHNT, CDR2 YYREEE (reference sequence). This CDR3 has 14 amino acids. Trimming stripped 1 base from V and 3 bases from J, with 8 bases between.